Presented here are 12 T cell receptor beta chains from one specimen sequenced in a study of blood T cell repertoires in COVID-19. Sequenced by immunoSEQ multiplex PCR; TCRdb stores in-frame clones only, minus some. The sample lists approximately 50,000 clones; approximately 91% were seen once. Material: peripheral blood. The receptors were sampled from a man aged 50 or older with active COVID-19.

The V and J genes are TRBV7-2 and TRBJ1-5, with 7 bases identical to TRBD1. The CDR3 length is 16 residues. Looked up from germline, CDR1 is SGHTA and CDR2 is FQGNSA. Germline trimming cut 4 bases from V and 2 bases from J; bases unmatched to any gene: 8. The CDR3 here is CASSSVGTAGNQPQHF. DNA of the CDR3: TGTGCCAGCAGCTCCGTTGGGACAGCTGGCAATCAGCCCCAGCATTTT.

This clone showed up just once. CDR3 sequence: CASNNRGTFAGNTEAFF. The CDR3 bases are TGTGCCAGCAATAACAGGGGGACCTTCGCGGGGAACACTGAAGCTTTCTTT. The chain is built from TRBV28 and TRBJ1-1; 8 nucleotides agree with TRBD1. The V gene's germline CDR1 is MDHEN and CDR2 SYDVKM. The CDR3 runs 17 residues. After removal of 7 bases from V and 1 base from J, the junction contained 14 bases not matched to a gene. The full variable domain, its missing parts supplied by reference TRBV28 and TRBJ1-1, is DVKVTQSSRYLVKRTGEKVFLECVQDMDHENMFWYRQDPGLGLRLIYFSYDVKMKEKGDIPEGYSVSREKKERFSLILESASTNQTSMYLCASNNRGTFAGNTEAFFGQGTRLTVV.

This chain connects TRBV25-1 to TRBJ2-7; D remains unclear. The CDR3 sequence is 13 residues long. Trimming took 3 bases from V and 4 from J, leaving 10 bases between them. Germline V gene data show CDR1 as MGHDK and CDR2 as SYGVNS. As DNA, the CDR3 is TGTGCCAGCAGTGACCTCGTTGCGTACGAGCAGTACTTC. As protein: CASSDLVAYEQYF.

The chain couples TRBV27 to TRBJ2-1, with 7 bases aligning to TRBD2. The CDR3 totals 15 residues. Germline V gene sequence: CDR1 MNHEY, CDR2 SMNVEV (reference sequence). V gave up 0 bases and J gave up 8 bases; unmatched junction bases: 7. The CDR3 reads CASSLSPSSGDEQFF. The CDR3 DNA sequence: TGTGCCAGCAGTTTATCTCCTTCTAGCGGCGATGAGCAGTTCTTC.

The chain carries TRBV28 and TRBJ2-3; a weak D match, TRBD1 (5 bases). The CDR3 runs to 15 residues. V dropped 2 bases and J dropped 4 bases, with 13 bases sitting between them. Germline V gene lookup returns CDR1 MDHEN and CDR2 SYDVKM. CDR3 sequence (DNA): TGTGCCAGCAGTTTAAGGGGCTCTCAAGCAGATACGCAGTATTTT. Translation: CASSLRGSQADTQYF.

The rearrangement joins TRBV2 to TRBJ2-1; TRBD2 matches at 7 bases. V lost 2 bases and J lost 4; bases outside the gene matches: 2. This CDR3 spans 14 amino acids. The germline V gene has CDR1 SNHLY and CDR2 FYNNEI. The CDR3 nucleotides read TGTGCCAGCAGTGAAAGGGAGGGGTACAATGAGCAGTTCTTC. The encoded protein is CASSEREGYNEQFF.

The chain has TRBV6-5 and TRBJ1-2; D might be TRBD1 (5 bases). V lost 5 bases and J 8 bases, leaving 15 bases between the germline ends. The germline CDR1 and CDR2 sequences are MNHEY and SVGAGI. The CDR3 length is 13 residues. The CDR3 is CASSTRPGLGYTF. The CDR3 nucleotides are TGTGCCAGCAGTACGCGTCCAGGGTTAGGCTACACCTTC.

J is TRBJ1-2 and V is TRBV6-5, with D uncertain. The V gene's germline CDR1 is MNHEY and CDR2 SVGAGI. The CDR3 runs 14 residues. Trimming removed 0 bases at V and 3 bases at J, with 8 bases between. The DNA for the CDR3 is TGTGCCAGCAGTTACTCGGGCAGATACTATGGCTACACCTTC. This sequence encodes CASSYSGRYYGYTF.

The chain couples TRBV18 to TRBJ2-3; 9 nucleotides match TRBD2. This CDR3 has 15 amino acids. The germline V gene encodes CDR1 KGHSH and CDR2 LQKENI. With 2 bases clipped from V and 2 bases from J, the junction kept 2 bases outside the gene matches. The CDR3 here is CASSPGGGDTDTQYF. Written as DNA, the CDR3 is TGTGCCAGCTCACCAGGCGGGGGGGACACAGATACGCAGTATTTT.

The chain recombines TRBV3-1 (or the pseudogene TRBV3-2) with TRBJ2-1; 9 nucleotides align to TRBD2. V dropped 4 bases and J dropped 10; count of bases not matched to a gene: 8. The CDR3 loop spans 14 amino acids. Looked up from germline, CDR1 is LGHDT and CDR2 is YNNKEL (reference sequence). CDR3 loop: CASSPVAGVGEQFF. The CDR3 DNA sequence: TGTGCCAGCAGCCCCGTAGCGGGGGTCGGGGAGCAGTTCTTC.

The rearrangement links TRBV30 to TRBJ1-5, with 7 bases identical to TRBD1. CDR3 size: 16 residues. V shed 0 bases, J shed 3 bases, and the junction held 8 bases outside the gene matches. Germline CDR1 GTSNPN, CDR2 SVGIG (reference sequence). CDR3 loop: CAWSVDGTANNQPQHF. The CDR3 DNA reads as TGTGCCTGGAGTGTAGACGGGACAGCCAACAATCAGCCCCAGCATTTT.

The chain couples TRBV6-5 to TRBJ2-5; 10 bases line up with TRBD1. V lost 8 bases, J lost 4 bases, and 4 bases stayed unmatched. Germline values: CDR1 MNHEY, CDR2 SVGAGI. This CDR3 spans 13 amino acids. The CDR3 loop is CASSTGGRETQYF. For the CDR3, the DNA is TGTGCCAGCTCGACAGGGGGCCGAGAGACCCAGTACTTC.